The present entry profiles one TCR beta chain with its context. Random hexamers were used to reverse transcribe about 0.45 to 1 ug of RNA. TCRdb analysed the immunoSEQ multiplex PCR reads with MiXCR anew, one entry per CDR3 protein. The sample has around 85,000 distinct CDR3 sequences, 85% to 95% seen once. TEMRA cells were FACS-enriched, and CD8+ and CD4+ T cells were isolated negatively. This sample stems from a study of CD8 T cells in Susac syndrome. Turning to the study itself: Blood was drawn from patients with Susac syndrome. At that point, they were therapy-naive, on corticosteroids, or on intravenous immunoglobulin alone.

The germline CDR1 and CDR2 sequences are MNHEY and SVGAGI. The V segment lost 2 bases and the J segment 3 bases; nucleotides outside the gene matches: 7. The CDR3 has 16 amino acids. The sample taken for sequencing was CD8+ T cells from PBMCs. The sequence was collected from a human donor with Susac syndrome. The V and J genes are TRBV6-5 and TRBJ2-3, with 8 nucleotides matching TRBD2. CDR3 loop: CASSYVPGGGTDTQYF. The CDR3, as DNA: TGTGCCAGCAGTTACGTCCCGGGAGGGGGGACAGATACGCAGTATTTT.